This T cell receptor beta chain originates from a study of T cell repertoires in ileal Crohn's disease. Study information: Around 37% were active smokers at surgery; median disease duration was 7.9 years. Surgery for a complication: stricturing in approximately 60%, penetrating in about 40%. Study outcomes and limitations: Mucosal expansions were suggested to be mainly CD8 T cells.

This clone was observed a handful of times. Its specificity is unknown. At one boundary the junction diverges from the germline segment, which might be a read error. This CDR3 comprises 14 residues. Germline CDR1 reads SGHRS; CDR2 reads YFSETQ. Data came from immunoSEQ multiplex PCR; TCRdb stores just in-frame clones and leaves some out. The repertoire holds tens of thousands of clones, with roughly 81% as singletons. V gene TRBV5-1 combines with J gene TRBJ2-7, with TRBD1 matching over 7 bases. This sequence was found in an adult with Crohn's disease. Sample: ileal tissue. CDR3 protein: CASTLDRLPYEQYF. In DNA, the CDR3 is TGCGCCAGCACCTTGGACAGGTTACCTTACGAGCAGTACTTC. Full variable domain (missing parts from reference TRBV5-1 and TRBJ2-7): KAGVTQTPRYLIKTRGQQVTLSCSPISGHRSVSWYQQTPGQGLQFLFEYFSETQRNKGNFPGRFSGRQFSNSRSEMNVSTLELGDSALYLCASTLDRLPYEQYFGPGTRLTVT.